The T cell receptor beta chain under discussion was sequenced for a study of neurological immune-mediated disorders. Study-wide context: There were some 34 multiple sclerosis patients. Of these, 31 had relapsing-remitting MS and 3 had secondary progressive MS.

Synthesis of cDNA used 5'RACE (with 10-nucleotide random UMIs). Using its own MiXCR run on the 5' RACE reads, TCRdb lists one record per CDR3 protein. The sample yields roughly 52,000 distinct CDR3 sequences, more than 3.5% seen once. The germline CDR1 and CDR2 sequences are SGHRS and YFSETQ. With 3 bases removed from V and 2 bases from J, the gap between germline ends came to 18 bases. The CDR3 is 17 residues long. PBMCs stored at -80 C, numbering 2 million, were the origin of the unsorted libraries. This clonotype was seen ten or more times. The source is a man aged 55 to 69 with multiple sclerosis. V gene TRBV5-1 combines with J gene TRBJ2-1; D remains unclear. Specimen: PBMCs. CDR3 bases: TGCGCCAGCAGCTCGGCTCCAGACGACCCCGCCTACAATGAGCAGTTCTTC. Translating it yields CASSSAPDDPAYNEQFF.